The 14 T cell receptor beta chains presented below share a single source sample, sequenced in a study of control samples from healthy donors and cancer patients. The data were produced by immunoSEQ multiplex PCR, yet TCRdb's version contains in-frame clones alone and is incomplete. This repertoire shows 100,000 to 150,000 clones, around 90% found once; its top ten account for less than 9.5%. The sequenced sample consisted of blood. These receptors were taken from a man aged 35 to 55 in good health.

CDR3 coding DNA: TGCGCCAGCAGCTATATTGACAGTAACTATGGCTACACCTTC. It encodes CASSYIDSNYGYTF. The chain carries TRBV5-1 and TRBJ1-2; D might be TRBD1 (5 bases). CDR1 and CDR2 from the germline V gene are SGHRS and YFSETQ. The length of the CDR3 is 14 residues. The V and J ends lost 3 bases and 1 base respectively, with 10 bases between them. The whole variable domain, filled in from reference TRBV5-1 and TRBJ1-2, reads KAGVTQTPRYLIKTRGQQVTLSCSPISGHRSVSWYQQTPGQGLQFLFEYFSETQRNKGNFPGRFSGRQFSNSRSEMNVSTLELGDSALYLCASSYIDSNYGYTFGSGTRLTVV.

This clone is a singleton in its sample. V gene TRBV7-3 combines with J gene TRBJ2-5; a possible D gene is TRBD2 (6 bases). The ends were cut back, 4 bases at V and 5 bases at J, with 17 bases in the middle. Germline V lookup: CDR1 SGHTA, CDR2 FQGTGA. CDR3 size: 15 residues. DNA for the CDR3: TGTGCCAGCAGCTGGTTGGGCAGGGCGGGGGAGACCCAGTACTTC. It is translated as CASSWLGRAGETQYF.

This clone occurred a few times. J is TRBJ1-1 and V is TRBV30; 12 bases fit TRBD1. The V gene's germline CDR1 is GTSNPN and CDR2 SVGIG (reference sequence). The CDR3 extends over 15 amino acids. V shed 3 bases and J 6 bases; nucleotides not matched to a gene: 8. CDR3 residues: CAWSYRDRGQSEAFF. The DNA for the CDR3 is TGTGCCTGGAGCTACCGGGACAGGGGGCAATCTGAAGCTTTCTTT. Complete variable domain (other parts from reference TRBV30 and TRBJ1-1): SQTIHQWPATLVQPVGSPLSLECTVEGTSNPNLYWYRQAAGRGLQLLFYSVGIGQISSEVPQNLSASRPQDRQFILSSKKLLLSDSGFYLCAWSYRDRGQSEAFFGQGTRLTVV.

V is TRBV18 and J is TRBJ1-3, with 7 positions matching TRBD1. V was clipped by 3 bases and J by 0 bases; unmatched bases: 11. The germline CDR1 and CDR2 sequences are KGHSH and LQKENI. The CDR3 is 18 amino acids. The CDR3 is CASSPMGQPPSSGNTIYF. As DNA, the CDR3 is TGTGCCAGCTCACCTATGGGACAGCCACCATCCTCTGGAAACACCATATATTTT.

The sample holds one count of this clone. The V call is TRBV5-8, the J call TRBJ1-1, with D maybe TRBD1 (6 bases). Germline-derived CDR1 and CDR2 are SGHTS and YDEGEE. The CDR3 length is 15 residues. The V and J ends lost 4 bases and 2 bases respectively, with 15 bases between them. The DNA of the CDR3 is TGTGCCAGCAGCGCCGGGGACACGTTTAACACTGAAGCTTTCTTT. This gives the protein CASSAGDTFNTEAFF.

The rearrangement joins TRBV19 to TRBJ1-1; tentative D call: TRBD1 (6 bases). The CDR3 is made up of 15 amino acids. The ends were cut back, 4 bases at V and 4 bases at J, with 16 bases in the middle. Germline V gene data show CDR1 as LNHDA and CDR2 as SQIVND (reference sequence). In DNA form, the CDR3 reads TGTGCCAGTAGTACCAACTGGGGCAGGGGCACTGAAGCTTTCTTT. This translates into CASSTNWGRGTEAFF.

The chain links TRBV11-3 to TRBJ2-5; D is uncertain. Germline CDR1 and CDR2: SGHNT and YENEEA. Trimming stripped 0 bases from V and 7 bases from J, with 9 bases between. This CDR3 region has 13 residues. The CDR3 region is CASSLDPGVTQYF. CDR3 DNA: TGTGCCAGCAGCTTAGATCCCGGCGTGACCCAGTACTTC.

The chain has TRBV18 and TRBJ2-7; D tentatively reads TRBD1 or TRBD2 (5 bases each). CDR3 length equals 15 residues. Germline CDR1 reads KGHSH; CDR2 reads LQKENI. V gave up 0 bases and J gave up 6 bases, with 15 bases separating them. The CDR3 sequence is CASSPPRGGDGEQYF. The DNA of the CDR3 is TGTGCCAGCTCACCACCTCGGGGTGGGGACGGCGAGCAGTACTTC.

The chain links TRBV5-1 to TRBJ1-1; tentative D call: TRBD1 (5 bases). CDR1 and CDR2 from the germline V gene are SGHRS and YFSETQ. The CDR3 covers 13 residues. Deletions cut 0 bases from V and 10 bases from J, with 13 bases between. CDR3 protein: CASSLVAVQGAFF. The CDR3 DNA is TGCGCCAGCAGCTTGGTCGCCGTCCAGGGAGCTTTCTTT. The variable domain in full, with the rest retrieved from reference TRBV5-1 and TRBJ1-1, is KAGVTQTPRYLIKTRGQQVTLSCSPISGHRSVSWYQQTPGQGLQFLFEYFSETQRNKGNFPGRFSGRQFSNSRSEMNVSTLELGDSALYLCASSLVAVQGAFFGQGTRLTVV.

The gene calls are TRBV2 and TRBJ1-1; D gene unclear. The CDR3 has 11 residues. Germline V gene data show CDR1 as SNHLY and CDR2 as FYNNEI. Trimming pared 1 base from V and 6 bases from J, leaving 3 bases between. In nucleotides, the CDR3 is TGTGCCAGCAGTGAAGTGGCTGAAGCTTTCTTT. Its protein is CASSEVAEAFF.

This clone was seen just once. This chain links TRBV18 with TRBJ2-7; possibly TRBD2 for D (6 bases). Germline V gene sequence: CDR1 KGHSH, CDR2 LQKENI. The CDR3 length is 13 residues. V was pared by 3 bases and J by 6 bases, with 12 bases between. As DNA, the CDR3 is TGTGCCAGCTCACCGGGGGACTTCCCCGAGCAGTACTTC. It yields the protein CASSPGDFPEQYF. Variable domain in full (rest from reference TRBV18 and TRBJ2-7): NAGVMQNPRHLVRRRGQEARLRCSPMKGHSHVYWYRQLPEEGLKFMVYLQKENIIDESGMPKERFSAEFPKEGPSILRIQQVVRGDSAAYFCASSPGDFPEQYFGPGTRLTVT.

The chain recombines TRBV7-9 with TRBJ1-5; 11 positions match TRBD1. V was clipped by 5 bases and J by 1 base; unmatched bases: 4. Germline lookup yields CDR1 SEHNR and CDR2 FQNEAQ (reference sequence). The CDR3 runs 16 residues. The CDR3 is CASSDGQGASNQPQHF. For the CDR3, the DNA is TGTGCCAGCAGCGATGGACAGGGGGCGAGCAATCAGCCCCAGCATTTT.

The chain joins TRBV10-1 to TRBJ1-3, with unresolved D. The CDR3 consists of 13 residues. Trimming shortened V by 5 bases and J by 3 bases, and 8 bases separated the two germline ends. Germline-derived CDR1 and CDR2 are WNHNN and SYGVQD (reference sequence). The CDR3 DNA reads TGCGCCAGCAGTATGGATGGTGGAAACACCATATATTTT. Its protein is CASSMDGGNTIYF.

The rearrangement links TRBV19 to TRBJ1-5; unclear D gene. This CDR3 is 15 amino acids long. Germline values: CDR1 LNHDA, CDR2 SQIVND (reference sequence). The V gene lost 4 bases and the J gene lost 0 bases, with 10 bases spanning the gap. The chain's CDR3 is CASSNSLLSNQPQHF. The CDR3 DNA sequence: TGTGCCAGTAGTAACAGTCTTCTTAGCAATCAGCCCCAGCATTTT.